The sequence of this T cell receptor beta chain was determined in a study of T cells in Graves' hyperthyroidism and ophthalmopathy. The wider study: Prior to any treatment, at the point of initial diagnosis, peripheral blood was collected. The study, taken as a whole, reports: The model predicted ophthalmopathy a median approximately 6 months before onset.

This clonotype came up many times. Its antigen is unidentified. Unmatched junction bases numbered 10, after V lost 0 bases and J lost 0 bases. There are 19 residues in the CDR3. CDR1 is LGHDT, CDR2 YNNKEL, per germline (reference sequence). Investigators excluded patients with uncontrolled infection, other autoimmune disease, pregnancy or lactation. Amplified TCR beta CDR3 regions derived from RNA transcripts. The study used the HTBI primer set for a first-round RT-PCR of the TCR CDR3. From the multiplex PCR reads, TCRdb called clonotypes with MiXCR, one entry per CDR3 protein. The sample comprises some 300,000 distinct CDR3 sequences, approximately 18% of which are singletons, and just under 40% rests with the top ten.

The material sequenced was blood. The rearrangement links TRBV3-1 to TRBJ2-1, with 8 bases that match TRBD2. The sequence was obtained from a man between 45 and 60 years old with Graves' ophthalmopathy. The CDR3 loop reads CASSQDLGLAEVSYNEQFF. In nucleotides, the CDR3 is TGTGCCAGCAGCCAAGATCTTGGACTAGCAGAAGTCTCCTACAATGAGCAGTTCTTC.